This paragraph covers one T cell receptor (beta chain) sequence. The antigen is not known. A multiplex PCR was run with 60 Vbeta primers and 13 Jbeta primers. The repertoire was sequenced with immunoSEQ multiplex PCR; TCRdb's copy has only in-frame clones and lacks some. Among over 150,000 clones listed, around 70% were seen once. This record comes from a study of cytomegalovirus exposure and HLA in healthy donors. General study points: TCR beta V segments were, for the most part, productive about 90% or about 30% of the time in an earlier analysis. What a later analysis reportedly showed was that an Asian-associated ancestry cluster had fewer N-insertions than the roughly 670-donor mean. Several of the most significant clusters appeared, in a later analysis, to be linked to common viral pathogens.

In germline, CDR1 is PRHDT, CDR2 FYEKMQ (reference sequence). The CDR3 is 14 amino acids. Trimming pared 4 bases from V and 3 bases from J, leaving 13 bases between. Input material: PBMCs. The chain carries TRBV13 and TRBJ2-7, with D perhaps matching TRBD2 (5 bases). This clonotype originated in a man younger than 45 in good health and CMV-seronegative. The CDR3 spells CASSSRVPLYEQYF. CDR3 nucleotide sequence: TGTGCCAGCAGCTCGCGGGTTCCTCTCTACGAGCAGTACTTC.